These 3 T cell receptor beta chains share one sample of origin, sequenced in a study of blood T cell repertoires in COVID-19. Sequencing was performed with immunoSEQ multiplex PCR; in TCRdb, only in-frame clones are kept and a portion is missing. Of about 46,000 clones in the sample, approximately 88% were seen once. The sample comprised peripheral blood. Every receptor here comes from a man between 50 and 59 years old with acute or convalescent COVID-19.

The chain has TRBV3-1 (or the pseudogene TRBV3-2) and TRBJ1-5; unclear D gene. The CDR3 has 17 amino acids. V was cut by 0 bases and J by 0 bases, with 12 bases left in between. Germline CDR1 reads LGHDT; CDR2 reads YNNKEL (reference sequence). The CDR3 is CASSQELRQYSNQPQHF. DNA of the CDR3: TGTGCCAGCAGCCAAGAATTGAGGCAATATAGCAATCAGCCCCAGCATTTT.

The rearrangement uses TRBV5-5 and TRBJ2-6; D is undetermined. The CDR3 loop spans 15 amino acids. V lost 4 bases to trimming and J lost 2 bases, with 10 bases between them. Germline CDR1 reads SGHKS; CDR2 reads YYEKEE (reference sequence). In nucleotides, the CDR3 is TGTGCCAGCAGCCTCCTCCTTCCTGGGGCCAACGTCCTGACTTTC. It codes for CASSLLLPGANVLTF.

The V gene is TRBV6-2 or TRBV6-3, the J gene TRBJ2-3; perhaps TRBD1 as D (6 bases). CDR3 length equals 13 residues. Deletions cut 6 bases from V and 3 bases from J, with 10 bases between. From germline, CDR1 is MNHEY and CDR2 SVGEGT. The CDR3 reads CASSHRVTDTQYF. CDR3 bases: TGTGCCAGCAGCCACAGGGTAACAGATACGCAGTATTTT.